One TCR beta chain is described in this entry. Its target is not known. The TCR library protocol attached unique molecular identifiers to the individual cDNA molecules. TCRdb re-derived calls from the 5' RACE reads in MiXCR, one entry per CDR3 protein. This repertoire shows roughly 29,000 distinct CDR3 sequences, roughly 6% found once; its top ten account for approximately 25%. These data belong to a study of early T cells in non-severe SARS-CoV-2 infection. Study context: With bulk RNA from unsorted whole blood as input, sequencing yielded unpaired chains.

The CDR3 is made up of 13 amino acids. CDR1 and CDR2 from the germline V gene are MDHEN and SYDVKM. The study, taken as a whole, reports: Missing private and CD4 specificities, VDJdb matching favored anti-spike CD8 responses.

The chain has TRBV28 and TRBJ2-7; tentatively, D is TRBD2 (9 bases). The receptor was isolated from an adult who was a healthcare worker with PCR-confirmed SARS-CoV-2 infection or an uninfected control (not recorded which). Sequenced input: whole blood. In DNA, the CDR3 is TGTGACGCGGGAGGGCAGGGGGCTTCCGAGCAGTACTTC. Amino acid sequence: CDAGGQGASEQYF. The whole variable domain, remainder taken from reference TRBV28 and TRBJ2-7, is DVKVTQSSRYLVKRTGEKVFLECVQDMDHENMFWYRQDPGLGLRLIYFSYDVKMKEKGDIPEGYSVSREKKERFSLILESASTNQTSMYLCDAGGQGASEQYFGPGTRLTVT.